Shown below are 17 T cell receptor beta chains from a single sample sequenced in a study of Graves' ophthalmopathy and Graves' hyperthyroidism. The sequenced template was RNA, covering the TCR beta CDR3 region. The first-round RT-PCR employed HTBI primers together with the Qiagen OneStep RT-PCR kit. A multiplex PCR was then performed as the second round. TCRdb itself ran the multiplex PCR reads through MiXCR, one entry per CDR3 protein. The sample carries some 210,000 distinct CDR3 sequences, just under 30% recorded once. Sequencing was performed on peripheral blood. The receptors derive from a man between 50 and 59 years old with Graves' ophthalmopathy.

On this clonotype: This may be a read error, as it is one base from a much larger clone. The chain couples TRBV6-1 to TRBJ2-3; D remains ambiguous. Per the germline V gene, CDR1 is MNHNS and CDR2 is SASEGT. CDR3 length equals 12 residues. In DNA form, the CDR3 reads TGTGTCAGCAGTCCTGGGGTGGATACGCAGTATTTT. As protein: CVSSPGVDTQYF.

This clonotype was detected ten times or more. The chain's CDR3 is CATSERVAGELFF. The CDR3 DNA sequence: TGTGCCACCAGTGAAAGGGTGGCCGGGGAGCTGTTTTTT. The chain joins TRBV24-1 to TRBJ2-2; no firm D call. CDR1 KGHDR and CDR2 SFDVKD come from the germline V gene. V lost 4 bases and J 6 bases, leaving 8 bases between the germline ends. This CDR3 comprises 13 residues.

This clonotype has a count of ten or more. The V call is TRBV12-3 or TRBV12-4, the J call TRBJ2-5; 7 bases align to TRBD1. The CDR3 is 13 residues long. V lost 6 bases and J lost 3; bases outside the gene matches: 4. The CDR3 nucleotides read TGTGCCAGCAGGGGACAGCTTGAAGAGACCCAGTACTTC. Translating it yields CASRGQLEETQYF.

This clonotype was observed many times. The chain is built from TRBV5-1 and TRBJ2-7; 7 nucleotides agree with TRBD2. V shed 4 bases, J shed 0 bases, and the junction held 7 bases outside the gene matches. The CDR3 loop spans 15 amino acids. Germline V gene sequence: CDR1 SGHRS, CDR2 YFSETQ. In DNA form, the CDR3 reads TGCGCCAGCAGCACGGCCTCTAGCGGCTCCTACGAGCAGTACTTC. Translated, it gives CASSTASSGSYEQYF.

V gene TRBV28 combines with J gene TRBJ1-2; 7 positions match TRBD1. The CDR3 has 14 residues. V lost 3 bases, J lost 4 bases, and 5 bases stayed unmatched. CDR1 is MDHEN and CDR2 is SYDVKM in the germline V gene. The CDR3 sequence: CASSFRGEIYGYTF. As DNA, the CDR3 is TGTGCCAGCAGTTTCAGGGGGGAAATCTATGGCTACACCTTC.

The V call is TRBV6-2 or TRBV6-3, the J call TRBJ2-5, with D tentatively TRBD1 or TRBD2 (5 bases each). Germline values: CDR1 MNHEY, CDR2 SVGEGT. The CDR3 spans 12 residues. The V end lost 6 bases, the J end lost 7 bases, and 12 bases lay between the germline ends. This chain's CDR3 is CASSRTGGTQYF. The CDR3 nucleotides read TGTGCCAGCAGCCGGACTGGGGGGACCCAGTACTTC.

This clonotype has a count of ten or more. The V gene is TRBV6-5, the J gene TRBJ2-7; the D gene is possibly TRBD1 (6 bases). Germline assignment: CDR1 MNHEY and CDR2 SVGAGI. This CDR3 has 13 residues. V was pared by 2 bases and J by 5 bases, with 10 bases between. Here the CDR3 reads CASSYTGIHEQYF. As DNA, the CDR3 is TGTGCCAGCAGTTACACAGGGATCCACGAGCAGTACTTC.

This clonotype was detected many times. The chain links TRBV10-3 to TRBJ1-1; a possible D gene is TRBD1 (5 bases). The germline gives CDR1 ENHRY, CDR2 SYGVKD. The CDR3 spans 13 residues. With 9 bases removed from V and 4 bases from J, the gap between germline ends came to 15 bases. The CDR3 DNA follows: TGTGCCATAACCCCAGGGCTAGGCACTGAAGCTTTCTTT. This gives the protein CAITPGLGTEAFF.

The CDR3 DNA follows: TGCAGCGTTGAAGAGAATTACAGGACTACAAAGCAGTACTTC. The encoded protein is CSVEENYRTTKQYF. The V gene is TRBV29-1, the J gene TRBJ2-7, with D possibly being TRBD2 (6 bases). The CDR3 is 14 amino acids. The V and J ends lost 0 bases and 8 bases respectively, with 17 bases between them. Per germline, CDR1 SQVTM and CDR2 ANQGSEA.

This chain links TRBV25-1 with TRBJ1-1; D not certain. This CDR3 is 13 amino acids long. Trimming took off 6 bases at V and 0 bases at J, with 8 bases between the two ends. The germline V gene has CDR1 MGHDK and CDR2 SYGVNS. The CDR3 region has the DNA TGTGCCAGCAGACAGAAGCTGAACACTGAAGCTTTCTTT. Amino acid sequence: CASRQKLNTEAFF.

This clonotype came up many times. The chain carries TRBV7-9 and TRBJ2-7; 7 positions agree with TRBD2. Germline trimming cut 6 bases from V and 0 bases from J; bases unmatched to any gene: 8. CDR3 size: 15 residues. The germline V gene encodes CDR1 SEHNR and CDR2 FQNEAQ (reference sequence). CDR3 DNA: TGTGCCAGCAGGCCTGGACTAGAGAGCTCCTACGAGCAGTACTTC. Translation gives CASRPGLESSYEQYF.

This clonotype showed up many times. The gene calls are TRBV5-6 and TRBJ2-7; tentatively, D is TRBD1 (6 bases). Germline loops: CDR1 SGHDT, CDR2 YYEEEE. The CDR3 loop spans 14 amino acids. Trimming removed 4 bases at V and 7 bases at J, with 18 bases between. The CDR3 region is CASSQDRRAGEQYF. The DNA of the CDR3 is TGTGCCAGCAGCCAGGACAGACGGGCTGGGGAGCAGTACTTC.

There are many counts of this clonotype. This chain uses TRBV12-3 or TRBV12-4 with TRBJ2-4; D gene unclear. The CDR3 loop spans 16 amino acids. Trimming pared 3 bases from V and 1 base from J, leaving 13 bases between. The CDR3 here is CASSFGGNGAKNIQYF. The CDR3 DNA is TGTGCCAGCAGTTTTGGTGGAAATGGGGCCAAAAACATTCAGTACTTC.

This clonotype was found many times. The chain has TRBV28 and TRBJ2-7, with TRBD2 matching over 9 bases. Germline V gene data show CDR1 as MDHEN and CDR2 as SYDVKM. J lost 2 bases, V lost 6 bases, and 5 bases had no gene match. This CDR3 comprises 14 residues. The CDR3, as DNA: TGTGCCAGCAGGTCTAGCGGGACTACCTACGAGCAGTACTTC. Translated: CASRSSGTTYEQYF.

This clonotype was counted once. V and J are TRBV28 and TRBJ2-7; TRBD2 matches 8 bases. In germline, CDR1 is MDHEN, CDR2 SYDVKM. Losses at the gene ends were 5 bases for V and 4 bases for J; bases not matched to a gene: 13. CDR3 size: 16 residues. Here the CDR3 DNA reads TGTGCCAGCAGTCCCCGTGGTAACGGGAGGGATTACGAGCAGTACTTC. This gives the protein CASSPRGNGRDYEQYF. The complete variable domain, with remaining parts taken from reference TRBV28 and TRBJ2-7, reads DVKVTQSSRYLVKRTGEKVFLECVQDMDHENMFWYRQDPGLGLRLIYFSYDVKMKEKGDIPEGYSVSREKKERFSLILESASTNQTSMYLCASSPRGNGRDYEQYFGPGTRLTVT.

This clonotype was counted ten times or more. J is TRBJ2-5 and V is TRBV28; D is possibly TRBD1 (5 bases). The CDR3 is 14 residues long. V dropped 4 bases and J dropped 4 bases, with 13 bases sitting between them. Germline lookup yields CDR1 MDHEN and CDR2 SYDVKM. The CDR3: CASSSNKGRETQYF. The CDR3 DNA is TGTGCCAGCAGTTCCAACAAGGGGCGAGAGACCCAGTACTTC.

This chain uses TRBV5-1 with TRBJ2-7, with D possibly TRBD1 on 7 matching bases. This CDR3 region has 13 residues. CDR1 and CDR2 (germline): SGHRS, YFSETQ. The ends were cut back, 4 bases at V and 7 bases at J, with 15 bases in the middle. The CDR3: CASSPEGAGEQYF. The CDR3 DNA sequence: TGCGCCAGCAGCCCGGAGGGGGCGGGTGAGCAGTACTTC.